The 5 T cell receptor beta chains in this list originate from one sample, sequenced in a study of T-cell reconstitution after alpha-beta-depleted transplantation in children. It was with unique molecular identifiers that the TCRbeta library was prepared. MiXCR was run by TCRdb on the PCR reads, yielding one entry per CDR3 protein. The table lists over 400,000 distinct CDR3 sequences, around 12% of them singletons. The sample here was PBMCs from the stem cell graft donor, taken from the stem cell graft. The receptor set was obtained from a human donor who donated a stem cell graft to a child with combined immunodeficiency.

The chain joins TRBV12-3 or TRBV12-4 to TRBJ2-3; 10 positions match TRBD2. V lost 8 bases to trimming and J lost 1 base; unmatched junction nucleotides: 18. This CDR3 comprises 19 residues. CDR3 in amino acids: CASCTLGLLAGDGTDTQYF. DNA of the CDR3: TGTGCCAGCTGTACCCTAGGGCTTCTAGCGGGAGATGGCACAGATACGCAGTATTTT.

This clonotype came up many times. V usage is TRBV7-2 and J usage is TRBJ2-1; TRBD2 aligns across 9 bases. The length of the CDR3 is 15 residues. Trimming at V came to 2 bases and at J to 4 bases, leaving 3 bases not matched to a gene. Germline V gives CDR1 SGHTA, CDR2 FQGNSA. For the CDR3, the DNA is TGTGCCAGCAGCTTATCTAGCGGGATTTACAATGAGCAGTTCTTC. Residues: CASSLSSGIYNEQFF. The full variable domain, rest sourced from reference TRBV7-2 and TRBJ2-1, is GAGVSQSPSNKVTEKGKDVELRCDPISGHTALYWYRQSLGQGLEFLIYFQGNSAPDKSGLPSDRFSAERTGGSVSTLTIQRTQQEDSAVYLCASSLSSGIYNEQFFGPGTRLTVL.

This clonotype was found a few times. The chain carries TRBV9 and TRBJ2-7; D gene uncertain. The V end lost 3 bases, the J end lost 0 bases, and 10 bases lay between the germline ends. The CDR3 is 14 amino acids. Germline V gene lookup returns CDR1 SGDLS and CDR2 YYNGEE. CDR3 region: CASSAGPGSYEQYF. The CDR3 nucleotides are TGTGCCAGCAGCGCCGGGCCAGGCTCCTACGAGCAGTACTTC.

The genes are TRBV24-1 and TRBJ2-1; 7 bases are a match to TRBD1. Germline trimming cut 3 bases from V and 3 bases from J; bases unmatched to any gene: 10. Germline CDR1 and CDR2: KGHDR and SFDVKD. The CDR3 spans 17 residues. Here the CDR3 reads CATSDDAGTVFYNEQFF. Written as DNA, the CDR3 is TGTGCCACCAGTGATGACGCCGGGACAGTCTTCTACAATGAGCAGTTCTTC.

This rearrangement joins TRBV19 to TRBJ2-7; tentative D call: TRBD2 (5 bases). CDR1 and CDR2 from the germline V gene are LNHDA and SQIVND (reference sequence). The CDR3 is made up of 16 amino acids. Trimming pared 3 bases from V and 3 bases from J, leaving 18 bases between. Here the CDR3 reads CASSISAGGFVYEQYF. The CDR3 region has the DNA TGTGCCAGTAGTATCTCTGCGGGTGGTTTTGTCTACGAGCAGTACTTC.